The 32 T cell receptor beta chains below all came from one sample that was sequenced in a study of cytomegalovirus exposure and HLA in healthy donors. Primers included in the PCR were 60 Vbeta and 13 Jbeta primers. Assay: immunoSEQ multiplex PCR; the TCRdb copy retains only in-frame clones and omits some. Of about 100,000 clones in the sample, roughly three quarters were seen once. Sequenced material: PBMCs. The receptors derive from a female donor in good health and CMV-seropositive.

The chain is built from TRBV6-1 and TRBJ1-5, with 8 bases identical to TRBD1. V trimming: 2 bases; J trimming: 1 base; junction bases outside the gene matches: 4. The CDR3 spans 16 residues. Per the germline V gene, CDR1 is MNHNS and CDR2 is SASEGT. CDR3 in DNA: TGTGCCAGCAGTGAACGGACAGGGAGGAGCAATCAGCCCCAGCATTTT. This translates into CASSERTGRSNQPQHF.

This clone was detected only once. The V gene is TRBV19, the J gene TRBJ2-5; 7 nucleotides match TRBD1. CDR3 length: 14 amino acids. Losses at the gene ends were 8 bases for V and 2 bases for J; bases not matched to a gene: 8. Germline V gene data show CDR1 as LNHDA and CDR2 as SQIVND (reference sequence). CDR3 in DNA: TGTGCCAGTCGCGCAGGGGGAAGGCAAGAGACCCAGTACTTC. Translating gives CASRAGGRQETQYF.

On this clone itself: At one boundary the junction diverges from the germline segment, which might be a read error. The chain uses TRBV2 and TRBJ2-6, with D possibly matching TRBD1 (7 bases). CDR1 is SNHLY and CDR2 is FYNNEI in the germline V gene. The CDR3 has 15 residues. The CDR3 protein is CASSETGTGANGLTF. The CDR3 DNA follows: TGTGCCAGCAGTGAGACAGGGACTGGGGCCAACGGCCTGACTTTC.

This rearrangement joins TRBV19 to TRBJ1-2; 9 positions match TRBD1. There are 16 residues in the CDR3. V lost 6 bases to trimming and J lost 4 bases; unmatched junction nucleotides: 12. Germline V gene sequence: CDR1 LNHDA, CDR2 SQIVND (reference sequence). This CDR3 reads CASSPGQGRRAYGYTF. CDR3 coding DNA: TGTGCCAGTAGCCCGGGACAGGGCAGGCGGGCCTATGGCTACACCTTC. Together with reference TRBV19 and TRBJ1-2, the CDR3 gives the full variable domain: DGGITQSPKYLFRKEGQNVTLSCEQNLNHDAMYWYRQDPGQGLRLIYYSQIVNDFQKGDIAEGYSVSREKKESFPLTVTSAQKNPTAFYLCASSPGQGRRAYGYTFGSGTRLTVV.

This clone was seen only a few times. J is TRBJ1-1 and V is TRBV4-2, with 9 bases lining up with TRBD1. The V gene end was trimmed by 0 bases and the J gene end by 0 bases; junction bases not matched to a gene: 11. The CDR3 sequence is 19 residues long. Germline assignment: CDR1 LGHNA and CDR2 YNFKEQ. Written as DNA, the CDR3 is TGTGCCAGCAGCCAAGAGAGCCACGGGACAGGGAGGGTGAACACTGAAGCTTTCTTT. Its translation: CASSQESHGTGRVNTEAFF.

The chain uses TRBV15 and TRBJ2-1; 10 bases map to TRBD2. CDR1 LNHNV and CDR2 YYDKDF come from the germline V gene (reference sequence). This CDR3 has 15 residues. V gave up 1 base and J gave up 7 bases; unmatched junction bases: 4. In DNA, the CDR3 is TGTGCCACCAGCAGAGCGGGTAGCGGGAGGAATGAGCAGTTCTTC. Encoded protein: CATSRAGSGRNEQFF.

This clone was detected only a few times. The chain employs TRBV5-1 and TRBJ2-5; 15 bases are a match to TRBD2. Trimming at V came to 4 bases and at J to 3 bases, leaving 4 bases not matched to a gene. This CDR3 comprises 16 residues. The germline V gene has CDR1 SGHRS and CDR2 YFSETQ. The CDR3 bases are TGCGCCAGCAGCCCCGGACTAGCGGGGGGGAAAGAGACCCAGTACTTC. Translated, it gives CASSPGLAGGKETQYF.

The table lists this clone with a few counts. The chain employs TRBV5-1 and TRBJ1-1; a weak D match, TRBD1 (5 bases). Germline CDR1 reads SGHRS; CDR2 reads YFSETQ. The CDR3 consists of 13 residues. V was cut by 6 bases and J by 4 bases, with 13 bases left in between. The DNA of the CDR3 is TGCGCCAGCATCCCTCTGGGGGGCACTGAAGCTTTCTTT. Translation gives CASIPLGGTEAFF. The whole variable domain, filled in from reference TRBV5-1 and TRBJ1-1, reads KAGVTQTPRYLIKTRGQQVTLSCSPISGHRSVSWYQQTPGQGLQFLFEYFSETQRNKGNFPGRFSGRQFSNSRSEMNVSTLELGDSALYLCASIPLGGTEAFFGQGTRLTVV.

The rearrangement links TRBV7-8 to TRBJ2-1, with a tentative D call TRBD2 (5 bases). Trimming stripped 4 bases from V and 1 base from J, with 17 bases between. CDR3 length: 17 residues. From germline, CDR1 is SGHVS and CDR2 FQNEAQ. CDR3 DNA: TGTGCCAGCAGCTCGACCGGACCATCGGGGTCCTACAATGAGCAGTTCTTC. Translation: CASSSTGPSGSYNEQFF.

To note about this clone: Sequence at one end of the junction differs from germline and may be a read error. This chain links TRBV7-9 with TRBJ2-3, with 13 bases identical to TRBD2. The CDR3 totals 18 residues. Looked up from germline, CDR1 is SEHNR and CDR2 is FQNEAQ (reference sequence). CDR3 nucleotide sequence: TGTTCCAGCAGCTTGAGAACTAGCGGGGGGGTGGGCACAGATACGCAGTATTTT. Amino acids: CSSSLRTSGGVGTDTQYF.

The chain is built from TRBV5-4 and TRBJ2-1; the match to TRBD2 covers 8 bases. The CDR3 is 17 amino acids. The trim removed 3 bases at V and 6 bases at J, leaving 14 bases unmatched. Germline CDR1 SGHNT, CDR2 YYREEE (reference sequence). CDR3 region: CASSSPHGGALSNEQFF. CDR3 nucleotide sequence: TGTGCCAGCAGCTCCCCCCACGGGGGGGCCCTCTCCAATGAGCAGTTCTTC. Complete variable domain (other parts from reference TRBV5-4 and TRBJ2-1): ETGVTQSPTHLIKTRGQQVTLRCSSQSGHNTVSWYQQALGQGPQFIFQYYREEENGRGNFPPRFSGLQFPNYSSELNVNALELDDSALYLCASSSPHGGALSNEQFFGPGTRLTVL.

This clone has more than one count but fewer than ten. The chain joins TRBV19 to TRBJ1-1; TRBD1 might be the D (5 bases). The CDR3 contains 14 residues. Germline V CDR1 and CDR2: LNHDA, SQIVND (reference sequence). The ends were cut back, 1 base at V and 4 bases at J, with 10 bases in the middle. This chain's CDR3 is CASSIAGGVTEAFF. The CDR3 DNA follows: TGTGCCAGTAGTATAGCGGGAGGGGTCACTGAAGCTTTCTTT.

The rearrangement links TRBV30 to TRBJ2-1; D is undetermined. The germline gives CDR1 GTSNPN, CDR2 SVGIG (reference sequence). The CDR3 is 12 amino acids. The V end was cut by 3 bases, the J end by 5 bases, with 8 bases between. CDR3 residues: CAWSASDNEQFF. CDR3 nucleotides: TGTGCCTGGAGCGCATCGGACAATGAGCAGTTCTTC. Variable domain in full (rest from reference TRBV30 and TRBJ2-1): SQTIHQWPATLVQPVGSPLSLECTVEGTSNPNLYWYRQAAGRGLQLLFYSVGIGQISSEVPQNLSASRPQDRQFILSSKKLLLSDSGFYLCAWSASDNEQFFGPGTRLTVL.

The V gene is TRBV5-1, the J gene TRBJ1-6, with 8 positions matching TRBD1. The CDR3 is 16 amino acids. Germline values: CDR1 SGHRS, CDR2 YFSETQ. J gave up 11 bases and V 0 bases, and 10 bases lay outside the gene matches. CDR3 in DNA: TGCGCCAGCAGCTTGGAACTACAGGGGGGATTGCCACCCCTCCACTTT. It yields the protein CASSLELQGGLPPLHF.

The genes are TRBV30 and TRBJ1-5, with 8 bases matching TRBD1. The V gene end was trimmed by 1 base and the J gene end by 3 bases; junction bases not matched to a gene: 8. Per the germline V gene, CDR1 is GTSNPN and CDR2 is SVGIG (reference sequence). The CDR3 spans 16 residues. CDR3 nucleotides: TGTGCCTGGAGTGGACAGGGGTCGTTATACAATCAGCCCCAGCATTTT. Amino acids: CAWSGQGSLYNQPQHF. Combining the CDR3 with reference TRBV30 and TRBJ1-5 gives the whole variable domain SQTIHQWPATLVQPVGSPLSLECTVEGTSNPNLYWYRQAAGRGLQLLFYSVGIGQISSEVPQNLSASRPQDRQFILSSKKLLLSDSGFYLCAWSGQGSLYNQPQHFGDGTRLSIL.

This chain's CDR3 is CASSPADTEAFF. CDR3 DNA sequence: TGTGCCAGCTCACCGGCGGACACTGAAGCTTTCTTT. The chain has TRBV18 and TRBJ1-1, with D hard to call. The CDR3 is 12 amino acids. Germline lookup yields CDR1 KGHSH and CDR2 LQKENI. V gave up 3 bases and J gave up 3 bases, with 5 bases separating them.

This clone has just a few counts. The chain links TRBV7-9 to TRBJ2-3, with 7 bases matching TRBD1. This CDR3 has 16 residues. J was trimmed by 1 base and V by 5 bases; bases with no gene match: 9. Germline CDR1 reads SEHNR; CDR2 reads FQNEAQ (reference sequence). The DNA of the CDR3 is TGTGCCAGCAGCCCCTTCGACAGGGTAGGCACAGATACGCAGTATTTT. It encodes CASSPFDRVGTDTQYF.

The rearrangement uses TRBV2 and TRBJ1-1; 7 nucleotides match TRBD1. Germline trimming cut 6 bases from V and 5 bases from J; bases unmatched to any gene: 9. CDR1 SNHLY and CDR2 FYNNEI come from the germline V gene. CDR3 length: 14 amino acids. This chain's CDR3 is CASRGTVGWTEAFF. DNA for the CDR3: TGTGCCAGCAGGGGGACAGTGGGGTGGACTGAAGCTTTCTTT.

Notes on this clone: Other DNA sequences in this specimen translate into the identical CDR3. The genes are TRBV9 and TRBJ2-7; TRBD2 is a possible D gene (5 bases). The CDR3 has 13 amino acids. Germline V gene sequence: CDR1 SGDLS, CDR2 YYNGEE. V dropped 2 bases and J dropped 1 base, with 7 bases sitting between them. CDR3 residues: CASSVGSSYEQYF. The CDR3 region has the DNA TGTGCCAGCAGCGTTGGGAGTTCCTACGAGCAGTACTTC.

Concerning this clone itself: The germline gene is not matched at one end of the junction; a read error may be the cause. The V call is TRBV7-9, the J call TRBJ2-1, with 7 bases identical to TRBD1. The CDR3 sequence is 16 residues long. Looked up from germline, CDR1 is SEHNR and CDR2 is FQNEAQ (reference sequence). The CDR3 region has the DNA TGTTCCAGCAGCTCGACAGGGTGGGTCTCCTACAATGAGCAGTTCTTC. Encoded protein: CSSSSTGWVSYNEQFF.

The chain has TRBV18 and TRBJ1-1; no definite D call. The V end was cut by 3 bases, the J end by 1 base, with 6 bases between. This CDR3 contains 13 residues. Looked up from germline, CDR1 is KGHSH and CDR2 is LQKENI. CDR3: CASSPQANTEAFF. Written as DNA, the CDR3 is TGTGCCAGCTCACCTCAGGCGAACACTGAAGCTTTCTTT. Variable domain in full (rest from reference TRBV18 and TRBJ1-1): NAGVMQNPRHLVRRRGQEARLRCSPMKGHSHVYWYRQLPEEGLKFMVYLQKENIIDESGMPKERFSAEFPKEGPSILRIQQVVRGDSAAYFCASSPQANTEAFFGQGTRLTVV.

The CDR3 DNA sequence: TGTGCCAGCAGCTTAGCGACTAGCGGGGGGCGGGCAGATACGCAGTATTTT. This gives the protein CASSLATSGGRADTQYF. The chain is built from TRBV7-8 and TRBJ2-3; the match to TRBD2 covers 13 bases. CDR1 is SGHVS and CDR2 is FQNEAQ in the germline V gene. V gave up 0 bases and J gave up 4 bases; unmatched junction bases: 4. The CDR3 is made up of 17 amino acids.

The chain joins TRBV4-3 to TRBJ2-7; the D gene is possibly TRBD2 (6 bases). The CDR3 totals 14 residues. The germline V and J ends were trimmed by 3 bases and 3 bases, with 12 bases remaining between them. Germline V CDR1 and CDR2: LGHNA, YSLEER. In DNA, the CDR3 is TGCGCCAGCAGCCAGGGCGGGAAAGGCTACGAGCAGTACTTC. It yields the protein CASSQGGKGYEQYF.

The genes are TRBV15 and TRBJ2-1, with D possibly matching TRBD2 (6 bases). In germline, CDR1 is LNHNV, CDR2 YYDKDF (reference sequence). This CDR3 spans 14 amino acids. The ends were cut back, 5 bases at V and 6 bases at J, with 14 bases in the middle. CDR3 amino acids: CATSRGMGGNEQFF. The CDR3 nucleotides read TGTGCCACCAGCCGCGGAATGGGGGGCAATGAGCAGTTCTTC.

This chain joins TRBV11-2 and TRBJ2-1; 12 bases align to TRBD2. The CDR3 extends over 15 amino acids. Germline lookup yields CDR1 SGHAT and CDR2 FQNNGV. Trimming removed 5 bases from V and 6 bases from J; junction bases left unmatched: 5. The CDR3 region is CASSPGLAGINEQFF. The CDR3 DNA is TGTGCCAGCAGCCCAGGACTAGCGGGAATCAATGAGCAGTTCTTC. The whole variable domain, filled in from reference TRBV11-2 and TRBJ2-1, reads EAGVAQSPRYKIIEKRQSVAFWCNPISGHATLYWYQQILGQGPKLLIQFQNNGVVDDSQLPKDRFSAERLKGVDSTLKIQPAKLEDSAVYLCASSPGLAGINEQFFGPGTRLTVL.

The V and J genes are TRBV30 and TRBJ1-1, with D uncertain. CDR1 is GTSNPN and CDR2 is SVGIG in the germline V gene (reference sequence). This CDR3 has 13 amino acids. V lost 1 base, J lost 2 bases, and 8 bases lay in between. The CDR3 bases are TGTGCCTGGAGTGAGGCGGCCAACACTGAAGCTTTCTTT. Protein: CAWSEAANTEAFF.

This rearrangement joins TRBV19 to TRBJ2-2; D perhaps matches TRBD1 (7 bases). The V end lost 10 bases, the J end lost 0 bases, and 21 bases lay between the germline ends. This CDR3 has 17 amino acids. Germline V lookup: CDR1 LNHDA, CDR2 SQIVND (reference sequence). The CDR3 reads CATRDRMRNTNTGELFF. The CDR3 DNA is TGTGCCACGCGGGACAGAATGCGAAATACGAACACCGGGGAGCTGTTTTTT. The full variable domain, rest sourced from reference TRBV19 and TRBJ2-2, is DGGITQSPKYLFRKEGQNVTLSCEQNLNHDAMYWYRQDPGQGLRLIYYSQIVNDFQKGDIAEGYSVSREKKESFPLTVTSAQKNPTAFYLCATRDRMRNTNTGELFFGEGSRLTVL.

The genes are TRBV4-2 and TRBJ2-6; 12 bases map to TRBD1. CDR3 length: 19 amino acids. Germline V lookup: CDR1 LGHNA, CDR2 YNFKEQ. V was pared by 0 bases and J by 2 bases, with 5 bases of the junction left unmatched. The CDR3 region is CASSQDPGTGGAGANVLTF. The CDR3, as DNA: TGTGCCAGCAGCCAAGATCCCGGGACAGGGGGCGCTGGGGCCAACGTCCTGACTTTC.

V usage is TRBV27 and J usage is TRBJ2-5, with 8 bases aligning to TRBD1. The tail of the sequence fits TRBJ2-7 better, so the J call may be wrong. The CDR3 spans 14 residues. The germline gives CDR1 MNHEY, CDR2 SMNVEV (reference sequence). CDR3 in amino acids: CASSLRDRFYEQYF. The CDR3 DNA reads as TGTGCCAGCAGTTTAAGGGACAGGTTCTACGAGCAGTACTTC.

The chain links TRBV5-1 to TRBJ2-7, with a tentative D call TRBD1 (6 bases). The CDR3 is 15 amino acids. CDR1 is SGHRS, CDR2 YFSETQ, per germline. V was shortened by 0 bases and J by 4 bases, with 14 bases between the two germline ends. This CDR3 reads CASSLETGPVYEQYF. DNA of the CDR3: TGCGCCAGCAGCTTGGAAACAGGGCCGGTTTACGAGCAGTACTTC. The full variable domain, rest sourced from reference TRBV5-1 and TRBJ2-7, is KAGVTQTPRYLIKTRGQQVTLSCSPISGHRSVSWYQQTPGQGLQFLFEYFSETQRNKGNFPGRFSGRQFSNSRSEMNVSTLELGDSALYLCASSLETGPVYEQYFGPGTRLTVT.

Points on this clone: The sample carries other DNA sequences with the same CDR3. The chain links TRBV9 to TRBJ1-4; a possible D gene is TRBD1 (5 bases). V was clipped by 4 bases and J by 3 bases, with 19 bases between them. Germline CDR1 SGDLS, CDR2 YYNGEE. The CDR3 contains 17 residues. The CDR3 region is CASSRSPSTASNEKLFF. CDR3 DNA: TGTGCCAGCAGCCGTTCCCCCTCGACAGCCTCTAATGAAAAACTGTTTTTT.

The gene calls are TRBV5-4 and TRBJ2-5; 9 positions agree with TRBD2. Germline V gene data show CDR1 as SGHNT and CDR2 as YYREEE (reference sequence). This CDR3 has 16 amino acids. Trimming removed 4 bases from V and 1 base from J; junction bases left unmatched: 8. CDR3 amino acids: CASSHPTSGFQETQYF. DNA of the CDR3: TGTGCCAGCAGCCACCCGACTAGCGGATTCCAAGAGACCCAGTACTTC.